This T cell receptor (beta chain) was sequenced during a study of vaccination and CD4 T cells after COVID-19. About the study: Median time from COVID diagnosis to post-COVID sampling was more than 95 days (35 to 161). The peptides that stimulated the cells were overlapping spike peptides from SARS-CoV-2, HCoV-NL63, HCoV-OC43 and HCoV-229E. Samples were taken after vaccination, a median of roughly 65 days after dose two, with a range of 14 to 241. Broader study findings: In convalescent patients, 304 of 307 vaccine-specific clones were spike mono-reactive.

Germline loops: CDR1 DFQATT, CDR2 SNEGSKA (reference sequence). Deletions cut 5 bases from V and 2 bases from J, with 13 bases between. The CDR3 totals 14 residues. Treatment reported: approximately nine-day PBMC culture with coronavirus spike peptide pools or control peptides (ViraFEST assay). Scientists ran DNA taken from cultured CD4+ T cells through the Oncomine TCR Beta short-read assay for sequencing. TCRdb reanalysed the PCR reads using MiXCR and keeps one entry per CDR3 protein. The sample has about 3,300 distinct CDR3 sequences, approximately 83% seen once. Regarding this clonotype: Its antigen is unidentified.

The V and J genes are TRBV20-1 and TRBJ1-5, with a weak D call TRBD1 (6 bases). Sequences were obtained from CD4+ T cells from blood, cultured in vitro. The receptor was isolated from a human donor who had recovered from COVID-19. The CDR3 DNA sequence: TGCAGTGCTCCGTCACAGGGCGGCAATCAGCCCCAGCATTTT. Amino acid sequence: CSAPSQGGNQPQHF.